This entry lists 32 T cell receptor beta chains sequenced from one sample in a study of OX40 agonist ivuxolimab in advanced cancers. TCRdb's table, derived via immunoSEQ multiplex PCR, lists solely in-frame clones and lacks some. In the table there are more than 20,000 clones, around 79% of which are singletons. This sample comprised CD4+ or CD8+ T cells sorted from blood, obtained in a trial of the OX40 agonist ivuxolimab. The source of these receptors is an adult with an advanced solid tumor such as melanoma, head and neck, liver or kidney cancer.

The chain employs TRBV7-2 and TRBJ1-2, with D perhaps TRBD1 (5 bases). The CDR3 runs to 13 residues. Trimming cost V 6 bases and J 3 bases, with 11 bases left between them. In germline, CDR1 is SGHTA, CDR2 FQGNSA. CDR3 residues: CASRRAGDYGYTF. For the CDR3, the DNA is TGTGCCAGCAGACGGGCGGGGGACTATGGCTACACCTTC.

The J gene is TRBJ2-7, the V gene TRBV6-5; 12 bases fit TRBD2. Germline CDR1 MNHEY, CDR2 SVGAGI. CDR3 length equals 14 residues. Unmatched junction bases numbered 2, after V lost 5 bases and J lost 3 bases. This chain's CDR3 is CASSPGLAGYEQYF. The DNA of the CDR3 is TGTGCCAGCAGTCCGGGACTAGCGGGCTACGAGCAGTACTTC.

The chain links TRBV6-1 to TRBJ2-1; 7 bases align to TRBD2. Germline-derived CDR1 and CDR2 are MNHNS and SASEGT. The V gene end was trimmed by 2 bases and the J gene end by 4 bases; junction bases not matched to a gene: 5. The CDR3 is made up of 15 amino acids. The CDR3 DNA reads as TGTGCCAGCAGTGAATATGGGGGGGGATACAATGAGCAGTTCTTC. This encodes CASSEYGGGYNEQFF.

The chain recombines TRBV9 with TRBJ2-1; D might be TRBD2 (6 bases). CDR3 size: 14 residues. V was shortened by 1 base and J by 5 bases, with 10 bases between the two germline ends. Germline V CDR1 and CDR2: SGDLS, YYNGEE. DNA for the CDR3: TGTGCCAGCAGCGTAACTAGCCCGGACAATGAGCAGTTCTTC. It encodes CASSVTSPDNEQFF.

This clone was observed a handful of times. The V gene is TRBV5-1, the J gene TRBJ1-1; D ambiguous. The CDR3 consists of 17 residues. The germline V gene has CDR1 SGHRS and CDR2 YFSETQ. V was trimmed by 2 bases and J by 0 bases, leaving 17 bases between them. The DNA for the CDR3 is TGCGCCAGCAGCTTTTTCCCTACCCCTCGGTTGAACACTGAAGCTTTCTTT. Translated, it gives CASSFFPTPRLNTEAFF.

This clone appeared a single time. The V and J genes are TRBV13 and TRBJ1-3; no firm D call. Germline CDR1 is PRHDT and CDR2 is FYEKMQ (reference sequence). V lost 5 bases, J lost 0 bases, and 11 bases lay in between. The CDR3 totals 15 residues. The CDR3 protein is CASSEGQHSGNTIYF. The CDR3 coding sequence is TGTGCCAGCAGCGAAGGGCAGCACTCTGGAAACACCATATATTTT. Full variable domain (missing parts from reference TRBV13 and TRBJ1-3): AAGVIQSPRHLIKEKRETATLKCYPIPRHDTVYWYQQGPGQDPQFLISFYEKMQSDKGSIPDRFSAQQFSDYHSELNMSSLELGDSALYFCASSEGQHSGNTIYFGEGSWLTVV.

The chain carries TRBV5-4 and TRBJ1-2; D is unclear. The ends were cut back, 1 base at V and 2 bases at J, with 15 bases in the middle. CDR3 length: 16 amino acids. Germline V gene sequence: CDR1 SGHNT, CDR2 YYREEE (reference sequence). CDR3 DNA sequence: TGTGCCAGCAGCTTGTGGGCAGGTTGGACGAACTATGGCTACACCTTC. As protein: CASSLWAGWTNYGYTF.

The CDR3: CASSQLVPTGELFF. Here the CDR3 DNA reads TGCGCCAGCAGCCAACTTGTACCCACAGGGGAGCTGTTTTTT. This chain connects TRBV4-1 to TRBJ2-2; D uncertain. Trimming pared 2 bases from V and 8 bases from J, leaving 12 bases between. This CDR3 region has 14 residues. Germline V gene data show CDR1 as MGHRA and CDR2 as YSYEKL.

A single count supports this clone. This chain links TRBV9 with TRBJ2-3; a weak D match, TRBD1 (5 bases). V lost 0 bases and J lost 2, with 7 bases in between. The V gene's germline CDR1 is SGDLS and CDR2 YYNGEE. The CDR3 spans 14 residues. CDR3 coding DNA: TGTGCCAGCAGCGTAGAAGGGGACACAGATACGCAGTATTTT. Protein: CASSVEGDTDTQYF.

The chain uses TRBV4-1 and TRBJ1-5; no definite D call. CDR1 is MGHRA and CDR2 is YSYEKL in the germline V gene. The CDR3 length is 14 residues. V was shortened by 2 bases and J by 5 bases, with 10 bases between the two germline ends. The CDR3: CASSQNVGDQPQHF. CDR3 DNA: TGCGCCAGCAGCCAAAACGTCGGGGATCAGCCCCAGCATTTT.

This clone was counted only a few times. This chain links TRBV5-6 with TRBJ2-7, with D perhaps TRBD2 (5 bases). The CDR3 spans 13 residues. Germline CDR1 is SGHDT and CDR2 is YYEEEE. V was trimmed by 6 bases and J by 5 bases, leaving 15 bases between them. The chain's CDR3 is CASTLTGVDEQYF. DNA for the CDR3: TGTGCCAGCACCCTGACCGGGGTCGACGAGCAGTACTTC.

The table lists this clone with a few counts. V and J are TRBV19 and TRBJ1-1; the match to TRBD1 covers 8 bases. CDR3 length: 15 amino acids. Germline V gives CDR1 LNHDA, CDR2 SQIVND (reference sequence). The V and J ends lost 3 bases and 1 base, in that order; junction bases with no gene match: 4. As DNA, the CDR3 is TGTGCCAGTAGTATGGGGCAGGGGGCGAACACTGAAGCTTTCTTT. It encodes CASSMGQGANTEAFF.

DNA of the CDR3: TGTGCCTCCGGACAGGGGGTCCACGAGCAGTACTTC. Encoded protein: CASGQGVHEQYF. V usage is TRBV6-6 and J usage is TRBJ2-5, with 10 bases identical to TRBD1. The DNA end lines up better with TRBJ2-7; the J call may be wrong. The CDR3 is 12 amino acids. CDR1 is MNHNY and CDR2 is SVGAGI in the germline V gene (reference sequence).

The CDR3 sequence: CASSPQGYYNEQFF. Written as DNA, the CDR3 is TGTGCCAGCAGTCCCCAGGGATACTACAATGAGCAGTTCTTC. The chain carries TRBV28 and TRBJ2-1, with a weak D call TRBD1 (5 bases). This CDR3 has 14 amino acids. Germline V CDR1 and CDR2: MDHEN, SYDVKM. Trimming removed 5 bases at V and 3 bases at J, with 11 bases between.

The chain combines TRBV15 with TRBJ1-5; TRBD1 aligns across 10 bases. The CDR3 consists of 19 residues. Trimming at V came to 3 bases and at J to 4 bases, leaving 15 bases not matched to a gene. The germline V gene has CDR1 LNHNV and CDR2 YYDKDF (reference sequence). The CDR3 spells CATSSLGQGLNFRNQPQHF. Written as DNA, the CDR3 is TGTGCCACCAGCAGTTTGGGACAGGGGTTGAATTTTAGAAATCAGCCCCAGCATTTT.

The chain employs TRBV10-1 and TRBJ2-7, with D perhaps matching TRBD1 or TRBD2 (6 bases each). The CDR3 spans 12 residues. The germline V gene has CDR1 WNHNN and CDR2 SYGVQD (reference sequence). Trimming pared 9 bases from V and 1 base from J, leaving 10 bases between. CDR3 sequence: CARRGGSYEQYF. The CDR3, as DNA: TGCGCCAGGCGAGGGGGGTCCTACGAGCAGTACTTC.

This clone was recorded a few times. The chain combines TRBV2 with TRBJ1-2; no reliable D call. The CDR3 is 11 amino acids. V gave up 6 bases and J gave up 4 bases, with 6 bases separating them. Per germline, CDR1 SNHLY and CDR2 FYNNEI. The CDR3: CASSDSYGYTF. CDR3 nucleotide sequence: TGTGCCAGCAGCGATAGCTATGGCTACACCTTC. Together with reference TRBV2 and TRBJ1-2, the CDR3 gives the full variable domain: EPEVTQTPSHQVTQMGQEVILRCVPISNHLYFYWYRQILGQKVEFLVSFYNNEISEKSEIFDDQFSVERPDGSNFTLKIRSTKLEDSAMYFCASSDSYGYTFGSGTRLTVV.

This clone is a singleton in its sample. The chain recombines TRBV5-1 with TRBJ2-7; no clear D. The germline V gene has CDR1 SGHRS and CDR2 YFSETQ. V was trimmed by 0 bases and J by 3 bases, leaving 10 bases between them. The CDR3 totals 14 residues. CDR3 coding DNA: TGCGCCAGCAGCTTGGGAAGTGGCGGCTACGAGCAGTACTTC. Protein sequence: CASSLGSGGYEQYF.

CDR3 loop: CASSEGNAGPYGYTF. Written as DNA, the CDR3 is TGTGCCAGCAGTGAAGGGAACGCGGGGCCCTATGGCTACACCTTC. The chain joins TRBV6-1 to TRBJ1-2; perhaps TRBD1 as D (5 bases). Germline V CDR1 and CDR2: MNHNS, SASEGT. Trimming stripped 1 base from V and 4 bases from J, with 13 bases between. The length of the CDR3 is 15 residues.

The J gene is TRBJ2-1, the V gene TRBV9; TRBD2 is a possible D gene (6 bases). The CDR3 runs to 13 residues. The V gene's germline CDR1 is SGDLS and CDR2 YYNGEE. The ends were cut back, 3 bases at V and 8 bases at J, with 12 bases in the middle. Written as DNA, the CDR3 is TGTGCCAGCAGCGGGGACTCCCTAGATGAGCAGTTCTTC. Its translation: CASSGDSLDEQFF.

The count of this clone is one. J is TRBJ2-3 and V is TRBV4-1; possibly TRBD1 for D (5 bases). The ends were cut back, 4 bases at V and 4 bases at J, with 18 bases in the middle. The CDR3 consists of 16 residues. The germline V gene has CDR1 MGHRA and CDR2 YSYEKL. The CDR3 reads CASSPRGPWGPDTQYF. In nucleotides, the CDR3 is TGCGCCAGCAGCCCCAGAGGACCATGGGGCCCAGATACGCAGTATTTT.

The genes are TRBV9 and TRBJ2-1; the D is unclear. This CDR3 spans 14 amino acids. V lost 3 bases to trimming and J lost 8 bases, with 15 bases between them. Looked up from germline, CDR1 is SGDLS and CDR2 is YYNGEE. This CDR3 reads CASSASNSLHEQFF. The CDR3 DNA follows: TGTGCCAGCAGCGCGTCGAATAGTTTGCATGAGCAGTTCTTC. Variable domain in full (rest from reference TRBV9 and TRBJ2-1): DSGVTQTPKHLITATGQRVTLRCSPRSGDLSVYWYQQSLDQGLQFLIQYYNGEERAKGNILERFSAQQFPDLHSELNLSSLELGDSALYFCASSASNSLHEQFFGPGTRLTVL.

The J gene is TRBJ2-3, the V gene TRBV29-1; D perhaps matches TRBD2 (6 bases). V was trimmed by 3 bases and J by 5 bases, leaving 15 bases between them. Germline values: CDR1 SQVTM, CDR2 ANQGSEA. The CDR3 is 14 residues long. CDR3: CSVDPGSEGDTQYF. The CDR3 DNA follows: TGCAGCGTTGATCCGGGGTCGGAGGGAGATACGCAGTATTTT.

V and J are TRBV4-1 and TRBJ2-3, with D uncertain. This CDR3 region has 18 residues. Germline assignment: CDR1 MGHRA and CDR2 YSYEKL. V lost 0 bases and J lost 4, with 20 bases in between. For the CDR3, the DNA is TGCGCCAGCAGCCAAGAAATAGAGGTCTTCATAAGGCCAGATACGCAGTATTTT. It translates to CASSQEIEVFIRPDTQYF.

J is TRBJ2-2 and V is TRBV6-4, with 8 bases identical to TRBD1. The CDR3 sequence is 13 residues long. The germline V gene encodes CDR1 MRHNA and CDR2 SNTAGT. J was trimmed by 3 bases and V by 6 bases; bases with no gene match: 0. CDR3 sequence: CASRTGDTGELFF. In DNA form, the CDR3 reads TGTGCCAGCAGGACAGGGGACACCGGGGAGCTGTTTTTT.

CDR3: CASSRGSNEKLFF. CDR3 nucleotides: TGTGCCAGCAGCCGAGGGTCTAATGAAAAACTGTTTTTT. V is TRBV9 and J is TRBJ1-4; D remains ambiguous. This CDR3 contains 13 residues. With 4 bases removed from V and 3 bases from J, the gap between germline ends came to 7 bases. Germline CDR1 is SGDLS and CDR2 is YYNGEE.

J is TRBJ2-2 and V is TRBV11-2, with D unclear. The CDR3 spans 16 residues. V lost 3 bases and J 3 bases, leaving 14 bases between the germline ends. In germline, CDR1 is SGHAT, CDR2 FQNNGV. Here the CDR3 DNA reads TGTGCCAGCAGCTTGTCACACGACACTTACACCGGGGAGCTGTTTTTT. Its protein product is CASSLSHDTYTGELFF.

This chain joins TRBV13 and TRBJ1-1; maybe TRBD1 (5 bases). The germline CDR1 and CDR2 sequences are PRHDT and FYEKMQ (reference sequence). The CDR3 spans 15 residues. V gave up 5 bases and J gave up 0 bases, with 13 bases separating them. Written as DNA, the CDR3 is TGTGCCAGCAGCATCAGGGTCTTTATGAACACTGAAGCTTTCTTT. Residues: CASSIRVFMNTEAFF.

The chain uses TRBV7-6 and TRBJ2-7, with 9 positions matching TRBD1. Germline CDR1 is SGHVS and CDR2 is FNYEAQ. J lost 7 bases, V lost 5 bases, and 6 bases had no gene match. This CDR3 contains 13 residues. The CDR3 bases are TGTGCCAGCAGCCCCGGGACAGGGCTTGAGCAGTACTTC. Translating gives CASSPGTGLEQYF.

The chain carries TRBV13 and TRBJ2-3; D may be TRBD1 or TRBD2 (5 bases each). This CDR3 has 15 amino acids. Germline CDR1 reads PRHDT; CDR2 reads FYEKMQ (reference sequence). The ends were cut back, 1 base at V and 3 bases at J, with 11 bases in the middle. This CDR3 reads CASSLVSEGTDTQYF. Here the CDR3 DNA reads TGTGCCAGCAGCTTAGTCTCCGAGGGGACAGATACGCAGTATTTT.

The chain uses TRBV6-1 and TRBJ2-3; 11 bases are shared with TRBD2. CDR1 and CDR2 from the germline V gene are MNHNS and SASEGT. The CDR3 spans 14 residues. Trimming cost V 9 bases and J 5 bases; bases outside gene matches: 7. As DNA, the CDR3 is TGTGCCAGTCCGGGACTAGCGGAGGGAGATACGCAGTATTTT. This translates into CASPGLAEGDTQYF.

About this clone: A far bigger clonotype differs at one base, so this is likely a read error. The J gene is TRBJ2-1, the V gene TRBV11-3; TRBD2 might be the D (6 bases). The V end was cut by 3 bases, the J end by 1 base, with 10 bases between. CDR3 length equals 15 residues. Germline lookup yields CDR1 SGHNT and CDR2 YENEEA. The CDR3 region is CASSLLAGSYNEQFF. CDR3 DNA sequence: TGTGCCAGCAGCTTGTTGGCGGGATCCTACAATGAGCAGTTCTTC.